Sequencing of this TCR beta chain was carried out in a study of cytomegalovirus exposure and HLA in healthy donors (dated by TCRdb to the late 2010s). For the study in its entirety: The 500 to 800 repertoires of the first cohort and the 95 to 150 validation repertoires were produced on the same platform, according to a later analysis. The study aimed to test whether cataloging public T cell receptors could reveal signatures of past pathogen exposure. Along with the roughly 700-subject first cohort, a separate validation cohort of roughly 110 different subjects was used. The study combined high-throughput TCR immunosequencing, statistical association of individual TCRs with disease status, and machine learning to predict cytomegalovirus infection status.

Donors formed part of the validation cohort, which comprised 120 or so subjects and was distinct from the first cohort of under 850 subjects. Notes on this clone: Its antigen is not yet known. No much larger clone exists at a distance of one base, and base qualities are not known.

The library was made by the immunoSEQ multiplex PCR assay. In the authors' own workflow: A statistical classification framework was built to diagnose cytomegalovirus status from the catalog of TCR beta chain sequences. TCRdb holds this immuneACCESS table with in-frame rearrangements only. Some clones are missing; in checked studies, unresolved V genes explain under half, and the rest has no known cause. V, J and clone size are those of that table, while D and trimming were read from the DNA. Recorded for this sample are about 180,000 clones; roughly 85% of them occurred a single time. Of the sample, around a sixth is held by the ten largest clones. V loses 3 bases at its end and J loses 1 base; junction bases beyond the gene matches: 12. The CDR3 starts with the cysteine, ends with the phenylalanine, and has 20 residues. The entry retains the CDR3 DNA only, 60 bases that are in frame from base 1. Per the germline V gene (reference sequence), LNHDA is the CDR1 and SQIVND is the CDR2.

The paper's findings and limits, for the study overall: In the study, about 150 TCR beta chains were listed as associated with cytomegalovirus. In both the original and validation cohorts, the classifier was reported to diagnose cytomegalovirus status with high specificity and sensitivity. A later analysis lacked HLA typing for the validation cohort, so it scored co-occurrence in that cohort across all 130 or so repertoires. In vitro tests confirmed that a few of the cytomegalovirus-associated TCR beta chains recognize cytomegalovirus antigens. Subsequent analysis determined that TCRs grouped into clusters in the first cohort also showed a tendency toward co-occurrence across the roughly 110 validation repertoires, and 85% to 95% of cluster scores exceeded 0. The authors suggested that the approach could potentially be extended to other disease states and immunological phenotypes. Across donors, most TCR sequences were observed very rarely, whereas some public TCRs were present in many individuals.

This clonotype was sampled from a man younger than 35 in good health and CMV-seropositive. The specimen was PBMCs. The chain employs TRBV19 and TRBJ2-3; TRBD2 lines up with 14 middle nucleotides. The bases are TGTGCCAGTAGTATGGAAGTACTGGGACTAGCGGGAGTAGGCACAGATACGCAGTATTTT. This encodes CASSMEVLGLAGVGTDTQYF.